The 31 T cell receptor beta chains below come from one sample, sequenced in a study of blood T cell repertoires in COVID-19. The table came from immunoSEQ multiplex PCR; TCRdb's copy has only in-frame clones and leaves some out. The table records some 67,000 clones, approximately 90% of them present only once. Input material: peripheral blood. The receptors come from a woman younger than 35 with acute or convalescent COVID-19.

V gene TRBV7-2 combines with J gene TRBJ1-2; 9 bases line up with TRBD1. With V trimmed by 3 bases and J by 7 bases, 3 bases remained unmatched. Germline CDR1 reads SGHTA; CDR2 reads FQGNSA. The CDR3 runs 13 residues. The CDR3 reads CASSFGTGIGYTF. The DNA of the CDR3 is TGTGCCAGCAGCTTCGGGACAGGGATTGGCTACACCTTC.

In DNA form, the CDR3 reads TGTGCCAGCAGCGTAGGGGGGGGACATACCTCCCAAGAGACCCAGTACTTC. Residues: CASSVGGGHTSQETQYF. This sequence joins TRBV9 and TRBJ2-5; a possible D gene is TRBD2 (7 bases). Trimming removed 0 bases at V and 1 base at J, with 16 bases between. CDR1 is SGDLS, CDR2 YYNGEE, per germline. The CDR3 has 17 amino acids.

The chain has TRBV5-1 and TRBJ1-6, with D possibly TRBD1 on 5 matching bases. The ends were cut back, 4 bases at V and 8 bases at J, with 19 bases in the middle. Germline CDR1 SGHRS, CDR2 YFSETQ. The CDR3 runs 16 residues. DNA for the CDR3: TGCGCCAGCAGCCAAGGAGAGACAGTCGGGTATTCACCCCTCCACTTT. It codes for CASSQGETVGYSPLHF.

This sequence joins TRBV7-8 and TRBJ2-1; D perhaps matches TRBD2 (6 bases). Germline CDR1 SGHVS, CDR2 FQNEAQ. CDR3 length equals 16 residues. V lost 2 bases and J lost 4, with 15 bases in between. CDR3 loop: CASSLKRVGIYNEQFF. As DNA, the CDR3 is TGTGCCAGCAGCTTAAAGCGGGTCGGAATATACAATGAGCAGTTCTTC. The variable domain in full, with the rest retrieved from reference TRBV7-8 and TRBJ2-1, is GAGVSQSPRYKVAKRGQDVALRCDPISGHVSLFWYQQALGQGPEFLTYFQNEAQLDKSGLPSDRFFAERPEGSVSTLKIQRTQQEDSAVYLCASSLKRVGIYNEQFFGPGTRLTVL.

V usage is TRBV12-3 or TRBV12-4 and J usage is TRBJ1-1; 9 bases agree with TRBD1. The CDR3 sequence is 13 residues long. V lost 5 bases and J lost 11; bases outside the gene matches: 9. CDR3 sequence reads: CASSRTQGASAFF. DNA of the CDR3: TGTGCCAGCAGTCGCACACAGGGGGCGAGTGCTTTCTTT.

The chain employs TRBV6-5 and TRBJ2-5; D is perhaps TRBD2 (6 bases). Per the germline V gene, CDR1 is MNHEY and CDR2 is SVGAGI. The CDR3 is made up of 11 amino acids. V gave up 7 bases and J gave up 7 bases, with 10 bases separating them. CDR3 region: CASTNGGTQYF. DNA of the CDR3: TGTGCCAGCACTAACGGGGGGACCCAGTACTTC.

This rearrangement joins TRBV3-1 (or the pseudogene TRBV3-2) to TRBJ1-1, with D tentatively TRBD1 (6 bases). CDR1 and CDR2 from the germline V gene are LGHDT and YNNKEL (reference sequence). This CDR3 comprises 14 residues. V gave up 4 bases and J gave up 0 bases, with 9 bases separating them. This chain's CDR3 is CASSLGQMNTEAFF. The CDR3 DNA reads TGTGCCAGCAGCCTAGGACAGATGAACACTGAAGCTTTCTTT.

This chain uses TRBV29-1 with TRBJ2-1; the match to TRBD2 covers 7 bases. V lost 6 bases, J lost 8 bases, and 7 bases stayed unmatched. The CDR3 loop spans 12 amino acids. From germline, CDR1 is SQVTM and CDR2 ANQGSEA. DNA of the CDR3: TGCAGCGTCCCTGCTGGGGGGGATGAGCAGTTCTTC. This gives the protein CSVPAGGDEQFF.

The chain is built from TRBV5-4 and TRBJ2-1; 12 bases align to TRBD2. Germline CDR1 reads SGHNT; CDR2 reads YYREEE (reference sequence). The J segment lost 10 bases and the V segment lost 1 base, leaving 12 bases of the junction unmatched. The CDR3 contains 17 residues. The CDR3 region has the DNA TGTGCCAGCAGCTTGTTATCCCTAGCGGGGGGGCCGAGGGAGCAGTTCTTC. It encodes CASSLLSLAGGPREQFF.

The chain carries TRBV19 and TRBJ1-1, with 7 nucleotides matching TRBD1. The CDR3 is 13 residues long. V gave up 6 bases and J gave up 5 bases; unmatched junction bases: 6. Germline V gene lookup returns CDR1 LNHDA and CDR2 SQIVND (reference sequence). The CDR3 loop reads CASSKQGWTEAFF. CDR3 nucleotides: TGTGCCAGTAGCAAACAGGGGTGGACTGAAGCTTTCTTT.

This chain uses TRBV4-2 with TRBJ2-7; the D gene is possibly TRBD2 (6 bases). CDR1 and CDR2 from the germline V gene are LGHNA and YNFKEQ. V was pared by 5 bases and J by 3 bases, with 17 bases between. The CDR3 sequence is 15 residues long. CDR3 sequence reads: CASSLQPGTDYEQYF. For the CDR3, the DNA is TGTGCCAGCAGCTTACAACCCGGGACTGACTACGAGCAGTACTTC.

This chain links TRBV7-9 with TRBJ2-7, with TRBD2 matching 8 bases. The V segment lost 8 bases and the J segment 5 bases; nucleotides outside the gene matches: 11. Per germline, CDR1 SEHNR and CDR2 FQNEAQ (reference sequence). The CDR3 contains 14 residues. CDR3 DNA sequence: TGTGCCAGCGGTTCGGGGGGGAGGCCTCACGAGCAGTACTTC. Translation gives CASGSGGRPHEQYF.

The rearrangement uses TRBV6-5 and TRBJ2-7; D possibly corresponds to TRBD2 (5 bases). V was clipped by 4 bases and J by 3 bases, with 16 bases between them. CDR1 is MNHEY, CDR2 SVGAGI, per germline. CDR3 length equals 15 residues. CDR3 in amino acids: CASSSPARAIYEQYF. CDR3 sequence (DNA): TGTGCCAGCAGTTCGCCGGCGCGGGCGATCTACGAGCAGTACTTC.

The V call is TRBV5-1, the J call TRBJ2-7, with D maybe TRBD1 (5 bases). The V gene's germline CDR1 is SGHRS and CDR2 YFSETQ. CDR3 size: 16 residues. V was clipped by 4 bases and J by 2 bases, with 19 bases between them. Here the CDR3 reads CASSRIDSHLAYEQYF. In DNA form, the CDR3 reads TGCGCCAGCAGCAGAATCGACAGCCACTTAGCCTACGAGCAGTACTTC.

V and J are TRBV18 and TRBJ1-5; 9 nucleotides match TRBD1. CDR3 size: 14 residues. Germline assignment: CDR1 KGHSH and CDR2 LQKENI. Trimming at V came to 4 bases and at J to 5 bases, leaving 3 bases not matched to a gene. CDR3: CASSLGQGHQPQHF. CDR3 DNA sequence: TGTGCCAGCTCACTGGGACAGGGTCATCAGCCCCAGCATTTT.

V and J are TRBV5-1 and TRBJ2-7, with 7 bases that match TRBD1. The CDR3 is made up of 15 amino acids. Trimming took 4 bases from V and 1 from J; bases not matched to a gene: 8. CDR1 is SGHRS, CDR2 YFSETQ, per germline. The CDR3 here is CASSRTTGLSYEQYF. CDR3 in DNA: TGCGCCAGCAGCCGAACGACAGGGTTATCCTACGAGCAGTACTTC.

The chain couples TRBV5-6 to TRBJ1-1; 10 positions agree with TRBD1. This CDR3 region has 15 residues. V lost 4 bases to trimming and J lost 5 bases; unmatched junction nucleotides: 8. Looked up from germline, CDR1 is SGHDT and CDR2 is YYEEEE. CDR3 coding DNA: TGTGCCAGCAGCCATGACAGGGGGCGAGGGACTGAAGCTTTCTTT. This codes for CASSHDRGRGTEAFF.

CDR3 loop: CASGLAGGQETQYF. The CDR3 DNA reads TGTGCCAGCGGACTAGCGGGAGGCCAAGAGACCCAGTACTTC. The V call is TRBV28, the J call TRBJ2-5, with TRBD2 matching 14 bases. This CDR3 spans 14 amino acids. Germline V CDR1 and CDR2: MDHEN, SYDVKM. J was trimmed by 1 base and V by 8 bases; bases with no gene match: 0.

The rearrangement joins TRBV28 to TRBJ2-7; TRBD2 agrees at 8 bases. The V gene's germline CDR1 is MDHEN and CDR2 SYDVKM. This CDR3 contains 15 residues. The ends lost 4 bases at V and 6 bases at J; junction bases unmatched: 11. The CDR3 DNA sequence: TGTGCCAGCAGTTCCCCGGGTGCGGGGGGTGGCGAGCAGTACTTC. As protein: CASSSPGAGGGEQYF.

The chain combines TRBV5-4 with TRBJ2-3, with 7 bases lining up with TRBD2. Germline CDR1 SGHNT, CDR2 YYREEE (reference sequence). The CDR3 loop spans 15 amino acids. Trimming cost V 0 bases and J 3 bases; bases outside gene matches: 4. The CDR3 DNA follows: TGTGCCAGCAGCTTGGATCCGGGGGGAACAGATACGCAGTATTTT. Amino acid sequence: CASSLDPGGTDTQYF. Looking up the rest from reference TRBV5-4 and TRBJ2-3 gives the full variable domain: ETGVTQSPTHLIKTRGQQVTLRCSSQSGHNTVSWYQQALGQGPQFIFQYYREEENGRGNFPPRFSGLQFPNYSSELNVNALELDDSALYLCASSLDPGGTDTQYFGPGTRLTVL.

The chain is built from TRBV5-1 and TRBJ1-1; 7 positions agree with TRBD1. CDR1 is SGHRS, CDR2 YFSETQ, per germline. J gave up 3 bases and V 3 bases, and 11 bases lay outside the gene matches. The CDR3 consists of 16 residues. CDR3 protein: CASSWAGGISDTEAFF. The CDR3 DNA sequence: TGCGCCAGCAGCTGGGCAGGGGGTATATCGGACACTGAAGCTTTCTTT.

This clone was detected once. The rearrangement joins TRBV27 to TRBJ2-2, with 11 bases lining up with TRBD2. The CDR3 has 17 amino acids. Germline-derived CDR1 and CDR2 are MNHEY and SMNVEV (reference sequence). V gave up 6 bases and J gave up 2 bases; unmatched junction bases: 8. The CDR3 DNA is TGTGCCAGCAGGAGTAGCGGGGGGGTTATTAACACCGGGGAGCTGTTTTTT. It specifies CASRSSGGVINTGELFF.

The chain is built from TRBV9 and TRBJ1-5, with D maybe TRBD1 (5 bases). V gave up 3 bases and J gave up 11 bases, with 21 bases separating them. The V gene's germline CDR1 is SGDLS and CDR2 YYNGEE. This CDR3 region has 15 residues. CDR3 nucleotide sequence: TGTGCCAGCAGCGAGCCGACAGCACCCGGCGGGGCCCAGCATTTT. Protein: CASSEPTAPGGAQHF.

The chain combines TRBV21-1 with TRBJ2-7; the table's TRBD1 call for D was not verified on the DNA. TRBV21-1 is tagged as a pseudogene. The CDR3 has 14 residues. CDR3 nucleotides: TGTGCCAGCAGCAAAGGGGGCAGGGCCTACGAGCAGTACTTC. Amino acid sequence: CASSKGGRAYEQYF.

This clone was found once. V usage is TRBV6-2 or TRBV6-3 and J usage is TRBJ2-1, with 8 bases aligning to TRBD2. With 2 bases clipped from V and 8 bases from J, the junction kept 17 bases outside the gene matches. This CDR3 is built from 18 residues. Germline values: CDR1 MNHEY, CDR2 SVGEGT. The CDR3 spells CASSYTSPGLGIIDEQFF. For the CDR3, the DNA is TGTGCCAGCAGTTACACCTCCCCGGGACTAGGTATCATCGATGAGCAGTTCTTC.

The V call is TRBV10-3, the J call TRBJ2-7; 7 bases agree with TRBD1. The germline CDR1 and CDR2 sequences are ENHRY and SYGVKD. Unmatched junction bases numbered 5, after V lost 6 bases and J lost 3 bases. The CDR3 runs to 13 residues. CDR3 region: CAISSTGNYEQYF. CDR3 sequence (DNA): TGTGCCATCAGCTCGACAGGGAACTACGAGCAGTACTTC.

Here the CDR3 reads CASSDLDRAKETQYF. The CDR3 DNA follows: TGTGCCAGCAGTGACCTGGACAGGGCTAAAGAGACCCAGTACTTC. The chain has TRBV6-4 and TRBJ2-5, with TRBD1 identical over 8 bases. The length of the CDR3 is 15 residues. The ends lost 2 bases at V and 3 bases at J; junction bases unmatched: 5. The germline V gene has CDR1 MRHNA and CDR2 SNTAGT.

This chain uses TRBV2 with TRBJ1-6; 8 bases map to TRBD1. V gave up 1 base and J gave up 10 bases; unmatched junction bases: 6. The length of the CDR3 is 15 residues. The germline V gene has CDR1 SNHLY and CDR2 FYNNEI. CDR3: CASSEESGGRSPLHF. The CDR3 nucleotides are TGTGCCAGCAGTGAAGAGTCAGGGGGCCGGTCACCCCTCCACTTT.

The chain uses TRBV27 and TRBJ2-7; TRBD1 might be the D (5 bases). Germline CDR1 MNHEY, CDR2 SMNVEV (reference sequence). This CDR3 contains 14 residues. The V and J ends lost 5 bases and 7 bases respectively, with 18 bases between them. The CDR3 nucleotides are TGTGCCAGCAGTCCGGACACAGGTCTTCGGGAGCAGTACTTC. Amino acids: CASSPDTGLREQYF.

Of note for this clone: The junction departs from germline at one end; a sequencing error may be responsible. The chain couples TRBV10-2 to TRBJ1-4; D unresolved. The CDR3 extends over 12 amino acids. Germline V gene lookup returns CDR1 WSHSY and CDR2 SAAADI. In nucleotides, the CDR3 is TGCGCCAGCAGTGATAGTTGGTCCATGAGGCTTTTT. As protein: CASSDSWSMRLF.

CDR3 region: CASSVALLLPLAGGNTGELFF. For the CDR3, the DNA is TGTGCCAGCAGCGTAGCTTTACTATTACCGCTAGCGGGAGGGAACACCGGGGAGCTGTTTTTT. The rearrangement joins TRBV9 to TRBJ2-2; 11 positions agree with TRBD2. Trimming at V came to 0 bases and at J to 1 base, leaving 14 bases not matched to a gene. The CDR3 extends over 21 amino acids. Germline CDR1 is SGDLS and CDR2 is YYNGEE.